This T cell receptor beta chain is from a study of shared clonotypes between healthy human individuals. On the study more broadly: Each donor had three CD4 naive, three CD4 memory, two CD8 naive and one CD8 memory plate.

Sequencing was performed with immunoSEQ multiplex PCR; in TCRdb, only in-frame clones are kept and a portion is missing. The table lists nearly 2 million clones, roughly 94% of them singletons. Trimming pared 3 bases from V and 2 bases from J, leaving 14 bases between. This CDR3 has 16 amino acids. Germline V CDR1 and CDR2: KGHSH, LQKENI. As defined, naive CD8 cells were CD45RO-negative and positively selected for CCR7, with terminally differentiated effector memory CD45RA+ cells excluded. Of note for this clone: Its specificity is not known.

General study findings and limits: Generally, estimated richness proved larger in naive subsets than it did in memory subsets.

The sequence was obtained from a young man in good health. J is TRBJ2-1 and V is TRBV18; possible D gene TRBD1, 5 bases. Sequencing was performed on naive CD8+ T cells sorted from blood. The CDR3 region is CASSPTAPSAYNEQFF. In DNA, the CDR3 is TGTGCCAGCTCACCGACAGCGCCATCGGCCTACAATGAGCAGTTCTTC.